This T cell receptor (beta chain) was retrieved from a study of blood T cell repertoires in COVID-19. Trimming took off 8 bases at V and 7 bases at J, with 11 bases between the two ends. Germline lookup yields CDR1 SNHLY and CDR2 FYNNEI. The CDR3 covers 11 residues. In the original workflow: Counts of nucleated cells, estimated from reference gene primer amplification, were obtained. TCRdb's copy holds only in-frame clones and misses some; the assay was immunoSEQ multiplex PCR. The V and J calls and clone size come from that table; D and trimming were worked out from the DNA. The table lists under 65,000 clones, roughly 90% of them singletons. Patients of the Seattle cohort, enrolled during active infection, were followed longitudinally.

This sequence was found in a woman aged 80 or older with COVID-19, enrolled during active disease. Sample: peripheral blood. The rearrangement links TRBV2 to TRBJ1-2; D not resolved. CDR3 nucleotide sequence: TGTGCCAGCGACACCCTCTTTGGCTACACCTTC. Protein product: CASDTLFGYTF. Filled out from reference TRBV2 and TRBJ1-2, the complete variable domain reads EPEVTQTPSHQVTQMGQEVILRCVPISNHLYFYWYRQILGQKVEFLVSFYNNEISEKSEIFDDQFSVERPDGSNFTLKIRSTKLEDSAMYFCASDTLFGYTFGSGTRLTVV.